This TCR beta chain was sequenced for a study of blood T cell repertoires in COVID-19 (dated by TCRdb to about 2020). With regard to the full study: Samples from collaborators originated in the United States, Italy and Spain and spanned both the acute and convalescent phases of COVID-19. The material from the prospective study consisted of cDNA or gDNA derived from T cells, B-cell-depleted T cells, or PBMCs. Deeply sampled blood TCRbeta repertoires from subjects exposed to, actively infected with, or recovered from COVID-19 were included in the dataset. The repertoires were released in a freely available public database meant as a resource for research on the immune response to SARS-CoV-2. The samples were drawn from two sources: the first 160 participants of the ongoing ImmuneRACE study, and 1,200 or so subjects contributed by 6 global collaborators. A de-identified subject ID, COVID-19 status, age in years and sex were almost always included in the sample metadata. Where available, HLA class I and class II types were obtained from metadata supplied by the sample provider rather than from assay-based typing.

This clone has just one count. Its antigen has not been determined. No base qualities exist here, and no much larger clone lies one base off it. Results the study describes overall, beyond this receptor: Clinical and demographic metadata were provided uncurated, with the amount varying by source and participant.

Participants in the prospective study were aged roughly 18 to 100 years, lived in over 20 United States geographic areas, and enrolled through a virtual design. In the prospective study, cohorts were assigned on the basis of participant-reported clinical history obtained from a screening survey and a study questionnaire. Recovered participants in ImmuneRACE Cohort 3 were defined by two consecutive negative NP/OP PCR tests, clearance by a healthcare professional, or resolution of symptoms. In the prospective study, mobile phlebotomists collected whole blood, serum and a nasopharyngeal or oropharyngeal swab from each participant. Prospective study participants could optionally give additional blood draws and questionnaires over a 2-month period. Blood samples from the prospective study were shipped frozen or at room temperature prior to DNA extraction. TCRbeta CDR3 regions were amplified from genomic DNA using the immunoSEQ Assay, a bias-controlled multiplex PCR. As for the original processing: Nucleated cell counts per sample were estimated from amplification of reference gene primers within the assay. To quantify the absolute abundance of each unique TCRbeta CDR3 rearrangement, sequence reads were collapsed and filtered. For each sample, productive Simpson clonality was calculated as the square root of Simpson's diversity index over productive rearrangements. TCRdb carries this immuneACCESS record with in-frame sequences only. Its versions omit some clonotypes, under half of them owing to an unresolved V gene in the studies checked, with the rest unexplained. V and J calls and clone size are those listed in that table; D and trimming were worked out from the DNA. This sample gives more than 150,000 clones in total; over 75% of them show up just once. The top ten hold roughly 7.3% of the sample.

From cysteine to phenylalanine, the CDR3 is 15 amino acids long. Just the 45-base CDR3 DNA is kept, in frame starting at base 1. CDR1 and CDR2 are drawn from the germline V gene: MNHEY, SVGAGI. Trimming takes 6 bases off V and 4 bases off J; junction bases not matched to a gene: 7. The clonotype comes from a woman in her 50s who had recovered from COVID-19. Source material: PBMCs or T cells enriched from blood (not recorded which). The rearrangement joined TRBV6-5 to TRBJ2-7; 12 nucleotides in the junction match TRBD1. Here is the DNA: TGTGCCAGCAGACCCGGGACAGGGGGCGAATACGAGCAGTACTTC. It is translated as CASRPGTGGEYEQYF.